This TCR beta chain is drawn from a study of T cells after yellow fever vaccination (dated by TCRdb to the late 2010s). For the study in its entirety: The SMART-Seq v4 Ultra Low Input RNA kit was used to prepare libraries from fractions with low cell numbers. Blood was drawn at multiple timepoints before and after primary and secondary immunization, with bulk PBMC replicates and cell subsets isolated. To follow T-cell clones before and after both primary and booster YFV17D yellow fever vaccination, bulk TCR alpha and beta repertoires underwent longitudinal sequencing. Two healthy male donors made up the cohort, one aged 18 to 30 years and the other aged 30 to 40 years.

Per the publication, the treatment or condition label means: live attenuated yellow fever vaccine strain. PBMCs were isolated from peripheral blood using a standard Ficoll-Paque protocol. Dynabeads CD4 and CD8 positive selection kits were used to isolate the CD4 and CD8 T-cell fractions. TriZol was used to extract RNA from bulk PBMCs, from CD4 and CD8 fractions, and from dextramer-positive and dextramer-negative fractions. In regard to this clonotype: This clone's antigen is unknown. Per-base quality was not reported, and no clone a single base away is much larger than it.

The listed sequencing device is Illumina NovaSeq 6000. TCR cDNA was synthesized by 5'RACE template switching, which introduced a universal primer site and unique molecular identifiers. Priming of cDNA synthesis was performed from both the TCR alpha and TCR beta constant segments. Library amplification involved two PCR steps, and the second step added sample barcodes and sequencing adapters. Sequencing of the libraries was done on either Illumina HiSeq 2500 (2x100 bp) or NovaSeq (2x150 bp). As for how the authors treated the data: MIGEC handled demultiplexing of reads and collapsing into UMI consensus sequences, while MiXCR performed V(D)J alignment. Vaccine-responding clonotypes were defined with edgeR using replicate PBMC samples, requiring FDR below 0.01 and a log2 fold change above 5 up to day 15. Bulk clonotypes were assigned CD4 or CD8 identity according to which sequenced CD4 or CD8 repertoire held them at higher abundance. TCRdb handled the public reads itself, with Q25 trimming in fastp and clone calling in MiXCR, and kept productive beta chains. Entries that share a CDR3 protein sequence are merged under the most common genes and DNA. It is TCRdb's table, rather than the study itself, that gives the V and J calls and clone size. The sample table records 150,000 to 200,000 distinct CDR3 sequences; 8% to 13% of these occur just once. The top ten constitute 36% of the sample.

The cysteine opens and the phenylalanine closes a CDR3 of 13 amino acids. Just CDR3 DNA is preserved here, 39 bases in frame from base 1. The junction carries 9 bases between V and J, which are trimmed by 2 bases and 8 bases respectively. Sequences KGHDR (CDR1) and SFDVKD (CDR2) are obtained from the germline V gene. Study-wide findings and limitations: After the booster, most of the clones that had expanded following primary vaccination were detected again (roughly 96% of CD4 and around 90% of CD8), which suggests that memory was broadly maintained. Compared with the primary T-cell response, the secondary T-cell response was faster but weaker, reaching its peak on day 5 rather than on day 15. A small fraction of clonotypes appeared in both the CD4 and CD8 compartments, likely as a result of convergent recombination. The study included only a couple of donors, which limits how far the findings can be generalized. Because abundant contaminating clonotypes from the bulk population could be contained in FACS-sorted repertoires, computational filtering was required.

This sequence was found in a man aged 18 to 30 who received the YFV17D yellow fever vaccine. Sequenced here: CD8+ T cells sorted from PBMCs, sampled 15 days after the yellow fever booster vaccination. The sequence is built from TRBV24-1 and TRBJ2-1; the D gene cannot be named for sure. The CDR3 region reads CATSDWSTDEQFF. The nucleotides are TGTGCCACCAGTGATTGGTCTACCGATGAGCAGTTCTTC.